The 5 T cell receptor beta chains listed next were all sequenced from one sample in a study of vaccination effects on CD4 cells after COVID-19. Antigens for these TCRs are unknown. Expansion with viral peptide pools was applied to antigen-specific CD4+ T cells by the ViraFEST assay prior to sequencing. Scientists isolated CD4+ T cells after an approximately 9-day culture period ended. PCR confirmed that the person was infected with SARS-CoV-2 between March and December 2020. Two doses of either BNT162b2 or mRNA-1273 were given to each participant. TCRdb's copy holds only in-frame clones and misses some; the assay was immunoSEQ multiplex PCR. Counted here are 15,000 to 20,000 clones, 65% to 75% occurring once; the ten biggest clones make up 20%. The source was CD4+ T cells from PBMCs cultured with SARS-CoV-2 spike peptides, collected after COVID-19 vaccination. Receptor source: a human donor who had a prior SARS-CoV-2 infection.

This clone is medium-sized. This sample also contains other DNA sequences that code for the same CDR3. The chain's CDR3 is CASSPQSLNTEAFF. CDR3 in DNA: TGTGCCAGCTCACCACAGTCGTTGAACACTGAAGCTTTCTTT. V usage is TRBV18 and J usage is TRBJ1-1; D uncertain. Trimming stripped 1 base from V and 0 bases from J, with 6 bases between. Germline-derived CDR1 and CDR2 are KGHSH and LQKENI. CDR3 length: 14 residues.

CDR3 region: CASSPGAGQGTLYGYTF. CDR3 in DNA: TGTGCCAGCAGCCCGGGGGCGGGACAGGGGACGCTCTATGGCTACACCTTC. This chain joins TRBV5-4 and TRBJ1-2; 10 bases match TRBD1. This CDR3 comprises 17 residues. With V trimmed by 4 bases and J by 4 bases, 13 bases remained unmatched. Germline CDR1 is SGHNT and CDR2 is YYREEE (reference sequence).

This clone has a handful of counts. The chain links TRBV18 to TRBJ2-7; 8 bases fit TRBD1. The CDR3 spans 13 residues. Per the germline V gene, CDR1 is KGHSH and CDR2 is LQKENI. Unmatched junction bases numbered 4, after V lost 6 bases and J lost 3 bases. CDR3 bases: TGTGCCAGCTCGCCCGGGACAGGCTACGAGCAGTACTTC. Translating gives CASSPGTGYEQYF.

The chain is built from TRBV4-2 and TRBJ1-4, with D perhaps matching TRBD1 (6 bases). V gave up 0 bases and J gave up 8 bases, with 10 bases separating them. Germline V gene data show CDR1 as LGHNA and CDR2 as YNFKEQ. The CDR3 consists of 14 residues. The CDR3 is CASSQENRVEKLFF. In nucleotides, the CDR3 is TGTGCCAGCAGCCAAGAAAACAGGGTGGAAAAACTGTTTTTT.

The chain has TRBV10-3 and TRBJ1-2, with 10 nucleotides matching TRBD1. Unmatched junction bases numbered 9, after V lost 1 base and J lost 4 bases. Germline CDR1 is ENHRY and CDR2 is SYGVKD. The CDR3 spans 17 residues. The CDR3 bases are TGTGCCATCAGTGAGTATTCCCGACAGGGGGCGGGCTATGGCTACACCTTC. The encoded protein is CAISEYSRQGAGYGYTF.